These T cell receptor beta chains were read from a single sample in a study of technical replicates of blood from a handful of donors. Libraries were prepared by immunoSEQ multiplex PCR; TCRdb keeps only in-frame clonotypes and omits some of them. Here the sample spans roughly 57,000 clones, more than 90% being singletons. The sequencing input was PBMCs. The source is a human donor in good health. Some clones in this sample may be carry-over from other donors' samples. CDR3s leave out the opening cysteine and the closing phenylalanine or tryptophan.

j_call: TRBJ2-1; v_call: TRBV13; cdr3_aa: ASSFVGLLHEQF
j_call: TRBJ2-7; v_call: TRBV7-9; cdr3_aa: ASSQYRNYEQY
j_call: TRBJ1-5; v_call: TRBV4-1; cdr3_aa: ASSQELRDYQPQH
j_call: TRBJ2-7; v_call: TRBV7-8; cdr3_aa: ASSHRRTDYEQY
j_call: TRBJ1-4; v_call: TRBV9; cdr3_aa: ASSVGQTGKLF
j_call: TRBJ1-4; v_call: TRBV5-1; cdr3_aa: ASSLARGGTEKLF
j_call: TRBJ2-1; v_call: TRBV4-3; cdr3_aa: ASSPGLAGSYNEQF
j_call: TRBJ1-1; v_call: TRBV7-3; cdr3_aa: ASGKQGETEAF
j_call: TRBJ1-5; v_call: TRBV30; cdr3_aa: AWSGGGARSNQPQH
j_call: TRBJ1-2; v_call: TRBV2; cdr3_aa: ASAGTGGPRNGYT
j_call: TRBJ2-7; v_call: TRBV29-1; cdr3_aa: SVTGTYEQY
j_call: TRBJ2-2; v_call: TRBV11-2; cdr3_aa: ASSLGGWGTGELF
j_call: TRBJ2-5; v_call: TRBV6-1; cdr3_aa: ASSGGRLAGQETQY